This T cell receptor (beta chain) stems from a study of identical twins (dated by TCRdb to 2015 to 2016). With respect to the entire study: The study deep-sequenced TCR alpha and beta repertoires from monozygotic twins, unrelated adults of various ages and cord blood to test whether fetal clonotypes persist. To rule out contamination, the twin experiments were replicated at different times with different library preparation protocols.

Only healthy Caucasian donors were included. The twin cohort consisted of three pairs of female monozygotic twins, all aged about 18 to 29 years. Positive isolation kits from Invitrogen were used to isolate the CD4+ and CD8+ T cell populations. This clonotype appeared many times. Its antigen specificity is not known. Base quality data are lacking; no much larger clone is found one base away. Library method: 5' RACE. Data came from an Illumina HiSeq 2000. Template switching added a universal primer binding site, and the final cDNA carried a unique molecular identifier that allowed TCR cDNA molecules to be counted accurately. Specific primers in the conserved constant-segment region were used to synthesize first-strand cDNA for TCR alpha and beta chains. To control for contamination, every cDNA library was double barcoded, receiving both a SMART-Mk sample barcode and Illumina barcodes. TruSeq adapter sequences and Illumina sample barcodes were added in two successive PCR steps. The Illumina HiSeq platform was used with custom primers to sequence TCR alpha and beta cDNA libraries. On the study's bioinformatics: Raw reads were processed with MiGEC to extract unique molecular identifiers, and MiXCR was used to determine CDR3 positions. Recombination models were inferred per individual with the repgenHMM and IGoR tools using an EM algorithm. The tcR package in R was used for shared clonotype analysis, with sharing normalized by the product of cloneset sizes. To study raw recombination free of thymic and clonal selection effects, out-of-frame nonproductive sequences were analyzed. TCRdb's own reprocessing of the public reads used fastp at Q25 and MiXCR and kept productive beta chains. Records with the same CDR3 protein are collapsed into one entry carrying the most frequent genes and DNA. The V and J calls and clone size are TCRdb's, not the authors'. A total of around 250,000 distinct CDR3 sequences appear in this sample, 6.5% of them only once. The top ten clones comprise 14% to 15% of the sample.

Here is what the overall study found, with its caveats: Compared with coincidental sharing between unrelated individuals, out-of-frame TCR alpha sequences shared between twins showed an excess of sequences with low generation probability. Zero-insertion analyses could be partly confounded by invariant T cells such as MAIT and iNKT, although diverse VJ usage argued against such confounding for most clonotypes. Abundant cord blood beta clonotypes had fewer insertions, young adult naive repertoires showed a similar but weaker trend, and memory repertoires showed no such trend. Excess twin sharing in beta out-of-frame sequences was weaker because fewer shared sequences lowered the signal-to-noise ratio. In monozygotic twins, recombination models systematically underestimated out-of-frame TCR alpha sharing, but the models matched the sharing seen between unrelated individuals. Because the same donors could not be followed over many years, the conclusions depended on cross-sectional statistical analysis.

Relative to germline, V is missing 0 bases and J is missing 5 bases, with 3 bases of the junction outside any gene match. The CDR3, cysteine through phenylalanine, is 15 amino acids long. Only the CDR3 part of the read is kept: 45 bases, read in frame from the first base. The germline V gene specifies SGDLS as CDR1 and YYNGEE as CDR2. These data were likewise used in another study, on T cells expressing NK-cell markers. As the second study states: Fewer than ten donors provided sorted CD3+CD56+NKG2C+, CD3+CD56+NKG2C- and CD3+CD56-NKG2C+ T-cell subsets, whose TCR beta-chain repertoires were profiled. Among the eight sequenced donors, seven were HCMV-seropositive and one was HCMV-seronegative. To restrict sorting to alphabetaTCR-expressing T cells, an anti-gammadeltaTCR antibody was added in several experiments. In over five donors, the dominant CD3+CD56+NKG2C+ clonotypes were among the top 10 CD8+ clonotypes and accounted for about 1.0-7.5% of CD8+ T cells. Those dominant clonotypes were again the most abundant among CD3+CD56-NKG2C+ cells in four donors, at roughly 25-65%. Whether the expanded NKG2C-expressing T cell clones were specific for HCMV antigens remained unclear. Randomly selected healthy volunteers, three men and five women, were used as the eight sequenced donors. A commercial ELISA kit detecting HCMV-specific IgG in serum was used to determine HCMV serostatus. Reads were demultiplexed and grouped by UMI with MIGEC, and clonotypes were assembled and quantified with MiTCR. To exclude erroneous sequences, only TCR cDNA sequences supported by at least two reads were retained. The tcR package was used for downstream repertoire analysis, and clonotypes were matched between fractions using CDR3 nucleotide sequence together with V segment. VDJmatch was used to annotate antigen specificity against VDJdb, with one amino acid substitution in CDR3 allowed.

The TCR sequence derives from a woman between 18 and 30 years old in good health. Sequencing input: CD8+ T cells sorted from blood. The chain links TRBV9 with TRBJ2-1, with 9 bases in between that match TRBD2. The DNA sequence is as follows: TGTGCCAGCAGCGTAGCGGTAGCGGGAGACAATGAGCAGTTCTTC. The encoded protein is CASSVAVAGDNEQFF.